One sample yielded the 5 T cell receptor beta chains listed below, sequenced in a study of T-cell reconstitution after alpha-beta-depleted transplantation in children. Unique molecular identifiers featured in how the TCRbeta library was prepared. TCRdb fed the PCR reads into MiXCR, producing one record per CDR3 protein. The table has 200,000 or so distinct CDR3 sequences, roughly 8.1% seen once. This specimen was PBMCs, mostly from graft donor cells, taken 360 days after TCRalphabeta/CD19-depleted stem cell transplant. The receptors were sampled from a male patient between 2 and 10 years old who had a stem cell transplant for acute myeloid leukemia, so the T cells may come from the graft donor.

This clonotype was seen repeatedly, ten times or more. In DNA, the CDR3 is TGTGCCAGCAGCTTGTGGGGACTAGCCGTCTCCTACGAGCAGTACTTC. Its protein product is CASSLWGLAVSYEQYF. This chain links TRBV5-5 with TRBJ2-7, with 9 bases matching TRBD2. With V trimmed by 1 base and J by 0 bases, 5 bases remained unmatched. Germline V gene lookup returns CDR1 SGHKS and CDR2 YYEKEE (reference sequence). The CDR3 extends over 16 amino acids.

This clonotype has only a few counts. The chain recombines TRBV12-3 or TRBV12-4 with TRBJ2-3; tentative D call: TRBD2 (5 bases). The V gene lost 1 base and the J gene lost 1 base, with 9 bases spanning the gap. The CDR3 is 15 amino acids. The DNA for the CDR3 is TGTGCCAGCAGTTTAGGGGTTAGCGGCACAGATACGCAGTATTTT. Translation gives CASSLGVSGTDTQYF.

The chain has TRBV10-3 and TRBJ2-5; D is ambiguous. The CDR3 runs 16 residues. The V end was cut by 0 bases, the J end by 5 bases, with 16 bases between. Germline CDR1 is ENHRY and CDR2 is SYGVKD. The CDR3 DNA sequence: TGTGCCATCAGTGAGTCGAGAACCCAAGCTAGGGAGACCCAGTACTTC. This encodes CAISESRTQARETQYF.

This clonotype was observed many times. The chain uses TRBV20-1 and TRBJ1-1; the D is unclear. CDR1 DFQATT and CDR2 SNEGSKA come from the germline V gene (reference sequence). Trimming removed 1 base from V and 1 base from J, with 7 bases in between. The CDR3 runs to 13 residues. The CDR3 sequence: CSARGGENTEAFF. DNA of the CDR3: TGCAGTGCTAGAGGGGGTGAGAACACTGAAGCTTTCTTT.

The sample holds many counts of this clonotype. The rearrangement links TRBV20-1 to TRBJ1-4, with 7 bases identical to TRBD1. Trimming took 3 bases from V and 14 from J; bases not matched to a gene: 6. The germline V gene has CDR1 DFQATT and CDR2 SNEGSKA (reference sequence). CDR3 length: 11 residues. CDR3 nucleotide sequence: TGCAGTGCTAGGACGACAGGGTTGCTGTTTTTT. Translating it yields CSARTTGLLFF.